These T cell receptor beta chains were read from a single sample in a study of blood T cell repertoires in COVID-19. Here immunoSEQ multiplex PCR was the method, and the copy in TCRdb shows in-frame clones only, minus some. The table lists about 120,000 clones, about 90% of them singletons. The sequencing sample was made of peripheral blood. The receptors shown here come from a woman aged 70 to 79 with acute or convalescent COVID-19. CDR3s include the opening cysteine and the closing phenylalanine or tryptophan. D genes are given only for firm matches. Size is stated for part of the rows, as once, few or many counts, or as a class when the clone is expanded.

>TRBV7-7|.|once|TRBJ2-7
CASGLPGHPSGEQYF
TGTGCTAGCGGATTACCGGGACACCCCTCGGGAGAGCAGTACTTC
>TRBV10-3|TRBD1|.|TRBJ2-7
CAITKDRAYYEQYF
TGTGCCATCACCAAGGACAGGGCCTACTACGAGCAGTACTTC
>TRBV19|.|.|TRBJ1-1
CASSTMTNAFF
TGTGCCAGTAGTACTATGACAAACGCTTTCTTT
>TRBV28|TRBD1|.|TRBJ2-7
CASSLWRGRYEQYF
TGTGCCAGCAGTTTATGGAGGGGGCGCTACGAGCAGTACTTC
>TRBV9|TRBD1|.|TRBJ2-2
CASSGTGTGVYGELFF
TGTGCCAGCAGTGGTACCGGGACAGGGGTATACGGGGAGCTGTTTTTT
>TRBV4-1|.|once|TRBJ1-4
CASSQTVHATNEKLFF
TGCGCCAGCAGCCAGACAGTTCATGCAACTAATGAAAAACTGTTTTTT
>TRBV3-1/TRBV3-2|.|.|TRBJ2-3
CASSQGPGATDTQYF
TGTGCCAGCAGCCAGGGCCCGGGAGCCACAGATACGCAGTATTTT
>TRBV28|.|.|TRBJ1-5
CASSPPRGRVQPQHF
TGTGCCAGCAGCCCCCCAAGAGGGCGCGTTCAGCCCCAGCATTTT
>TRBV29-1|TRBD2|.|TRBJ2-7
CSVEVLIGSGGSSSSYEQYF
TGCAGCGTTGAAGTGCTCATCGGTAGCGGGGGGTCGTCCAGCTCCTACGAGCAGTACTTC
>TRBV7-3|TRBD1|.|TRBJ1-1
CASTSKGGQGSRRTEAFF
TGTGCCAGCACCTCCAAAGGGGGACAGGGTAGTCGGAGGACTGAAGCTTTCTTT
>TRBV2|.|.|TRBJ2-1
CASREAVSYNEQFF
TGTGCCAGCAGGGAGGCTGTGAGCTACAATGAGCAGTTCTTC
>TRBV11-3|TRBD1|.|TRBJ1-1
CASSLGTGGKTEAFF
TGTGCCAGCAGCTTAGGTACAGGGGGCAAGACTGAAGCTTTCTTT
>TRBV11-3|.|.|TRBJ2-7
CASSLDFAAGVREQYF
TGTGCCAGCAGCTTAGATTTCGCTGCCGGGGTACGAGAGCAGTACTTC
>TRBV29-1|.|.|TRBJ1-1
CSVGGRNTEAFF
TGCAGCGTGGGAGGACGAAACACTGAAGCTTTCTTT
>TRBV7-8|.|.|TRBJ1-6
CASSFRNSPLHF
TGTGCCAGCAGCTTTCGTAATTCACCCCTCCACTTT
>TRBV6-5|.|.|TRBJ2-2
CASSYGGSPGELFF
TGTGCCAGCAGTTATGGCGGGTCACCCGGGGAGCTGTTTTTT
>TRBV10-3|TRBD1|.|TRBJ1-2
CAITPRGTGNDYGYTF
TGTGCCATCACTCCCCGTGGGACAGGGAATGATTATGGCTACACCTTC
>TRBV6-1|.|.|TRBJ1-4
CASSEGGGNEKLFF
TGTGCCAGCAGTGAAGGGGGGGGGAATGAAAAACTGTTTTTT
>TRBV19|TRBD2|.|TRBJ2-7
CASSIGGAYEQYF
TGTGCCAGTAGTATTGGGGGGGCCTACGAGCAGTACTTC
>TRBV25-1|TRBD1|.|TRBJ1-2
CASVPWDRGSYYGYTF
TGTGCCAGCGTCCCGTGGGACAGGGGTAGTTACTATGGCTACACCTTC
>TRBV28|TRBD1|.|TRBJ1-4
CASSSTGGYTNEKLFF
TGTGCCAGCAGCTCAACAGGGGGTTACACTAATGAAAAACTGTTTTTT
>TRBV3-1/TRBV3-2|.|.|TRBJ2-2
CASSPAQGRTGELFF
TGTGCCAGCAGCCCCGCTCAGGGGCGCACCGGGGAGCTGTTTTTT
>TRBV28|TRBD2|.|TRBJ2-2
CASSSRLAPGTGELFF
TGTGCCAGCAGTTCCAGACTAGCCCCGGGAACCGGGGAGCTGTTTTTT
>TRBV19|.|.|TRBJ2-5
CASSTDSEETQYF
TGTGCCAGTAGTACGGACAGCGAAGAGACCCAGTACTTC
>TRBV5-1|.|.|TRBJ2-2
CASSPDTGELFF
TGCGCCAGCAGTCCCGACACCGGGGAGCTGTTTTTT
>TRBV6-2/TRBV6-3|.|.|TRBJ2-5
CASSYRGGRGETQYF
TGTGCCAGCAGTTACAGGGGGGGCCGTGGGGAGACCCAGTACTTC
>TRBV4-1|.|.|TRBJ1-4
CASSLSGTQSPNEKLFF
TGCGCCAGCAGCTTATCCGGGACACAGAGTCCTAATGAAAAACTGTTTTTT
>TRBV2|TRBD1|.|TRBJ1-4
CASSAQGPVATNEKLFF
TGTGCCAGCAGTGCACAGGGGCCGGTTGCAACTAATGAAAAACTGTTTTTT
>TRBV5-4|TRBD1|.|TRBJ1-1
CASSGGTGGQTEAFF
TGTGCCAGCAGCGGGGGGACAGGAGGCCAAACTGAAGCTTTCTTT
>TRBV3-1/TRBV3-2|TRBD1|.|TRBJ2-3
CASSHLTGGVTDTQYF
TGTGCCAGCAGCCATTTAACAGGGGGCGTCACAGATACGCAGTATTTT
>TRBV5-1|.|once|TRBJ1-4
CASSVGQTPATNEKLFF
TGCGCCAGCAGCGTCGGACAGACACCAGCAACTAATGAAAAACTGTTTTTT
>TRBV18|.|.|TRBJ1-3
CASSPPGTHGNTIYF
TGTGCCAGCTCACCCCCTGGGACACATGGAAACACCATATATTTT
>TRBV6-6|.|.|TRBJ1-6
CATWTGGGSPLHF
TGTGCCACCTGGACGGGGGGTGGTTCACCCCTCCACTTT
>TRBV7-6|.|few|TRBJ2-7
CASSLDRVSFNF
TGTGCCAGCAGCTTAGACAGGGTCTCATTCAACTTC
>TRBV29-1|.|.|TRBJ1-2
CSVGLLVQVEVGYTF
TGCAGCGTTGGTCTCTTGGTCCAGGTGGAGGTTGGCTACACCTTC
>TRBV15|.|.|TRBJ1-1
CATSRQGRTGNTEAFF
TGTGCCACCAGCAGACAGGGGCGGACTGGGAACACTGAAGCTTTCTTT